The 27 T cell receptor beta chains below all came from one sample that was sequenced in a study of regulatory T cells in long-lasting Graves disease. HTBI primers from iRepertoire and Arm-PCR of CDR3 regions yielded the TCR beta libraries. Each CDR3 protein gets one entry after TCRdb re-called the multiplex PCR reads with MiXCR. The sample carries around 460,000 distinct CDR3 sequences, 20% to 25% recorded once. Time point defined: persistent/refractory GD, antithyroid drugs over 5 years with positive TRAb. Extracted PBMC RNA gave rise to the TCR library. Sequenced material: peripheral blood mononuclear cells (PBMCs), taken when the disease was refractory, from a patient treated with antithyroid drugs. These receptors all stem from a female donor with Graves disease.

The count of this clonotype is one. V gene TRBV11-2 combines with J gene TRBJ2-2; possible D gene TRBD1, 5 bases. The CDR3 loop spans 15 amino acids. Trimming stripped 2 bases from V and 5 bases from J, with 12 bases between. Germline values: CDR1 SGHAT, CDR2 FQNNGV. CDR3 DNA sequence: TGTGCCAGCAGCTTATCTAGTAAGGGGACCGGGGAGCTGTTTTTT. Translation gives CASSLSSKGTGELFF.

This clonotype has more than one count but fewer than ten. The rearrangement uses TRBV19 and TRBJ1-2, with D maybe TRBD1 (5 bases). The V and J ends lost 3 bases and 5 bases respectively, with 7 bases between them. Germline V lookup: CDR1 LNHDA, CDR2 SQIVND (reference sequence). The CDR3 is made up of 12 amino acids. The CDR3 bases are TGTGCCAGTAGTATTCGGGGGTATGGCTACACCTTC. Translation gives CASSIRGYGYTF. The entire variable domain, with the rest obtained from reference TRBV19 and TRBJ1-2, is as follows: DGGITQSPKYLFRKEGQNVTLSCEQNLNHDAMYWYRQDPGQGLRLIYYSQIVNDFQKGDIAEGYSVSREKKESFPLTVTSAQKNPTAFYLCASSIRGYGYTFGSGTRLTVV.

In this sample, this clonotype turned up a few times. CDR3 region: CASSGSRLAGAYEQYF. The CDR3, as DNA: TGTGCCAGCAGCGGATCTCGACTAGCGGGAGCTTACGAGCAGTACTTC. This chain uses TRBV7-2 with TRBJ2-7, with 12 bases lining up with TRBD2. Germline V gene lookup returns CDR1 SGHTA and CDR2 FQGNSA. The CDR3 loop spans 16 amino acids. V shed 5 bases, J shed 4 bases, and the junction held 9 bases outside the gene matches.

This chain uses TRBV7-9 with TRBJ2-7, with 7 positions matching TRBD1. Trimming at V came to 0 bases and at J to 5 bases, leaving 7 bases not matched to a gene. The CDR3 loop spans 15 amino acids. In germline, CDR1 is SEHNR, CDR2 FQNEAQ (reference sequence). CDR3 sequence: CASSLAWDSQDEQYF. For the CDR3, the DNA is TGTGCCAGCAGCTTAGCATGGGACAGCCAGGACGAGCAGTACTTC.

This clonotype was seen only a few times. The V call is TRBV10-3, the J call TRBJ2-3; 10 bases line up with TRBD2. The CDR3 is 18 residues long. The ends lost 3 bases at V and 1 base at J; junction bases unmatched: 10. Germline lookup yields CDR1 ENHRY and CDR2 SYGVKD. This CDR3 reads CAISDGSRTSGGTDTQYF. CDR3 nucleotide sequence: TGTGCCATCAGTGATGGGAGCAGGACTAGCGGCGGCACAGATACGCAGTATTTT.

The chain is built from TRBV10-3 and TRBJ1-6; D remains ambiguous. The CDR3 contains 16 residues. Germline lookup yields CDR1 ENHRY and CDR2 SYGVKD. V was trimmed by 6 bases and J by 9 bases, leaving 21 bases between them. The CDR3 spells CAISKSLGDLGSPLHF. The CDR3 nucleotides are TGTGCCATCAGCAAATCCTTGGGCGATCTGGGTTCACCCCTCCACTTT.

Notes on this clonotype: A much larger clone differs by one base, so this may be a read error. The chain employs TRBV19 and TRBJ2-5; possible D gene TRBD1, 6 bases. In germline, CDR1 is LNHDA, CDR2 SQIVND (reference sequence). The CDR3 extends over 16 amino acids. The CDR3, as DNA: TGTGCCTGTAGTATAGGGGGTCCAGGCTTACAAGAGACCCAGTACTTC. This gives the protein CACSIGGPGLQETQYF.

This clonotype was found many times. CDR3 coding DNA: TGTGCCAGCAGCTTAGTCGGTTCACACCAAGAGACCCAGTACTTC. It is translated as CASSLVGSHQETQYF. The chain recombines TRBV11-2 with TRBJ2-5; the D is unclear. This CDR3 is built from 15 residues. V shed 1 base and J shed 0 bases, with 9 bases lying between them. In germline, CDR1 is SGHAT, CDR2 FQNNGV.

This clonotype has more than one count but fewer than ten. The V call is TRBV6-1, the J call TRBJ2-7; D may be TRBD1 (5 bases). The germline CDR1 and CDR2 sequences are MNHNS and SASEGT. V was pared by 6 bases and J by 3 bases, with 6 bases between. The CDR3 contains 11 residues. CDR3 amino acids: CASRQGYEQYF. The CDR3 nucleotides read TGTGCCAGCAGGCAGGGCTACGAGCAGTACTTC.

V gene TRBV4-1 combines with J gene TRBJ1-2, with 7 bases fitting TRBD1. J gave up 5 bases and V 0 bases, and 9 bases lay outside the gene matches. This CDR3 has 16 residues. The germline V gene encodes CDR1 MGHRA and CDR2 YSYEKL. CDR3 sequence reads: CASSQDPEGARYGYTF. In DNA form, the CDR3 reads TGCGCCAGCAGCCAAGACCCGGAGGGGGCGCGGTATGGCTACACCTTC.

This clonotype was recorded a few times. The chain joins TRBV29-1 to TRBJ1-1; D perhaps matches TRBD1 (5 bases). The CDR3 loop spans 16 amino acids. CDR1 is SQVTM and CDR2 is ANQGSEA in the germline V gene. V was shortened by 0 bases and J by 1 base, with 15 bases between the two germline ends. CDR3: CSVEDWGTRENTEAFF. The CDR3 coding sequence is TGCAGCGTTGAAGATTGGGGCACCCGGGAGAACACTGAAGCTTTCTTT.

The V call is TRBV20-1, the J call TRBJ1-1; TRBD1 is a possible D gene (6 bases). With 7 bases removed from V and 0 bases from J, the gap between germline ends came to 15 bases. This CDR3 spans 14 amino acids. The germline CDR1 and CDR2 sequences are DFQATT and SNEGSKA (reference sequence). The CDR3 is CSVSETGMNTEAFF. The CDR3 DNA is TGCAGTGTTTCGGAGACAGGTATGAACACTGAAGCTTTCTTT.

The chain uses TRBV30 and TRBJ1-4; TRBD1 aligns across 8 bases. Trimming cost V 3 bases and J 8 bases; bases outside gene matches: 8. The germline V gene has CDR1 GTSNPN and CDR2 SVGIG (reference sequence). The CDR3 loop spans 14 amino acids. Written as DNA, the CDR3 is TGTGCCTGGAGCGATGGACAGGGCGGCGAAAAACTGTTTTTT. Amino acids: CAWSDGQGGEKLFF.

On this clonotype itself: A much larger clone differs from this one at a single base, so this may be a read error. V usage is TRBV6-1 and J usage is TRBJ2-5; no clear D. CDR1 and CDR2 from the germline V gene are MNHNS and SASEGT. V lost 6 bases and J 1 base, leaving 9 bases between the germline ends. This CDR3 contains 13 residues. The DNA for the CDR3 is TGTGCCAGCAGGCGACGAGTCCAAGAGACCCAGTACTTC. The encoded protein is CASRRRVQETQYF.

The chain uses TRBV2 and TRBJ2-3; possibly TRBD2 for D (6 bases). Germline values: CDR1 SNHLY, CDR2 FYNNEI. Trimming shortened V by 6 bases and J by 2 bases, and 15 bases separated the two germline ends. This CDR3 contains 15 residues. The CDR3 sequence is CASRRDGGFTDTQYF. The CDR3 DNA reads as TGTGCCAGCAGACGGGACGGGGGTTTCACAGATACGCAGTATTTT.

V is TRBV25-1 and J is TRBJ1-2; TRBD1 is a possible D gene (5 bases). Trimming left V 7 bases short and J 2 bases short, with 11 bases between. The CDR3 runs to 13 residues. CDR1 and CDR2 from the germline V gene are MGHDK and SYGVNS. CDR3 protein: CASKSGGNYGYTF. CDR3 nucleotides: TGTGCCAGCAAGTCTGGGGGGAACTATGGCTACACCTTC.

The V call is TRBV14, the J call TRBJ2-1; 7 nucleotides line up with TRBD1. V lost 1 base to trimming and J lost 7 bases; unmatched junction nucleotides: 4. The CDR3 runs to 14 residues. Germline V gives CDR1 SGHDN, CDR2 FVKESK. CDR3 residues: CASSQAGRGNEQFF. CDR3 bases: TGTGCCAGCAGCCAAGCGGGCAGGGGGAATGAGCAGTTCTTC. The complete variable domain, with remaining parts taken from reference TRBV14 and TRBJ2-1, reads EAGVTQFPSHSVIEKGQTVTLRCDPISGHDNLYWYRRVMGKEIKFLLHFVKESKQDESGMPNNRFLAERTGGTYSTLKVQPAELEDSGVYFCASSQAGRGNEQFFGPGTRLTVL.

This clonotype was observed at least ten times. The chain uses TRBV28 and TRBJ2-4; tentative D call: TRBD2 (7 bases). CDR1 is MDHEN and CDR2 is SYDVKM in the germline V gene. V was pared by 9 bases and J by 13 bases, with 22 bases between. The CDR3 contains 13 residues. The CDR3 reads CASTKMLGGQQYF. The CDR3 DNA reads TGTGCCAGTACTAAAATGTTGGGGGGGCAACAGTACTTC.

Notes on this clonotype: This is likely a read error, given that the CDR3 carries no conserved phenylalanine or tryptophan at its end. This chain joins TRBV6-1 and TRBJ1-6, with 8 bases that match TRBD1. The J segment lost 10 bases and the V segment lost 6 bases, leaving 8 bases of the junction unmatched. Germline loops: CDR1 MNHNS, CDR2 SASEGT. There are 14 residues in the CDR3. The CDR3 protein is CASSPGQGGSPLHL. CDR3 bases: TGTGCCAGCAGCCCTGGACAGGGAGGCTCACCCCTCCACCTT.

This clonotype was observed many times. The chain recombines TRBV2 with TRBJ1-2; no reliable D call. This CDR3 comprises 13 residues. Germline loops: CDR1 SNHLY, CDR2 FYNNEI. V shed 6 bases and J shed 2 bases, with 10 bases lying between them. The CDR3 DNA reads as TGTGCCAGCAGGCCCCCTAGCAACTATGGCTACACCTTC. This sequence encodes CASRPPSNYGYTF.

The V call is TRBV7-2, the J call TRBJ2-5, with 11 bases fitting TRBD1. J gave up 4 bases and V 7 bases, and 14 bases lay outside the gene matches. CDR3 length: 17 amino acids. The germline CDR1 and CDR2 sequences are SGHTA and FQGNSA. The CDR3 DNA is TGTGCCAGCACCGGGGCCGGTGGGACAGGGGGGTTAGAGACCCAGTACTTC. It specifies CASTGAGGTGGLETQYF.

This clonotype showed up just a few times. The rearrangement uses TRBV30 and TRBJ1-2, with unresolved D. Trimming removed 1 base from V and 5 bases from J, with 8 bases in between. The CDR3 has 12 amino acids. Germline CDR1 GTSNPN, CDR2 SVGIG (reference sequence). CDR3 sequence reads: CAWSGSVYGYTF. DNA for the CDR3: TGTGCCTGGAGTGGGTCGGTTTATGGCTACACCTTC.

In its sample, this clonotype was seen many times. The genes are TRBV25-1 and TRBJ2-7; a weak D match, TRBD2 (7 bases). Trimming left V 1 base short and J 6 bases short, with 16 bases between. This CDR3 has 15 amino acids. Germline V gene lookup returns CDR1 MGHDK and CDR2 SYGVNS. The CDR3: CASSESLGRGGEQYF. The CDR3, as DNA: TGTGCCAGCAGTGAATCGTTGGGGAGGGGGGGCGAGCAGTACTTC.

This sequence joins TRBV4-3 and TRBJ2-7; D might be TRBD2 (5 bases). This CDR3 is built from 15 residues. The germline gives CDR1 LGHNA, CDR2 YSLEER. V was pared by 4 bases and J by 2 bases, with 15 bases between. For the CDR3, the DNA is TGCGCCAGCAGCCTTCTACGCGGGCCCGCCTACGAGCAGTACTTC. Amino acids: CASSLLRGPAYEQYF.

At least ten counts were recorded for this clonotype. The chain recombines TRBV7-2 with TRBJ1-5; D may be TRBD1 (5 bases). Germline V gene data show CDR1 as SGHTA and CDR2 as FQGNSA. V lost 0 bases and J 2 bases, leaving 11 bases between the germline ends. The CDR3 is 16 residues long. The CDR3 reads CASSLAVTGGNQPQHF. CDR3 nucleotide sequence: TGTGCCAGCAGCTTAGCGGTGACGGGGGGCAATCAGCCCCAGCATTTT.

This clonotype turned up a few times. The CDR3 protein is CASSVEENTEAFF. The CDR3 bases are TGTGCCAGTAGTGTCGAAGAAAACACTGAAGCTTTCTTT. This chain links TRBV19 with TRBJ1-1, with no clear D. Germline CDR1 and CDR2: LNHDA and SQIVND (reference sequence). CDR3 length: 13 residues. Trimming took off 5 bases at V and 2 bases at J, with 9 bases between the two ends.

The rearrangement links TRBV19 to TRBJ1-5; D uncertain. The V end lost 4 bases, the J end lost 4 bases, and 8 bases lay between the germline ends. Per the germline V gene, CDR1 is LNHDA and CDR2 is SQIVND (reference sequence). This CDR3 has 13 amino acids. CDR3 residues: CASSTLANQPQHF. The CDR3 DNA follows: TGTGCCAGTAGTACCTTAGCGAATCAGCCCCAGCATTTT.